Each of the 3 T cell receptor beta chains below was sequenced from the same sample in a study of Graves' ophthalmopathy and Graves' hyperthyroidism. The study amplified TCR beta CDR3 regions using RNA transcripts. HTBI primers were employed in first-round RT-PCR, then a second-round multiplex PCR followed. One entry per CDR3 protein, called by TCRdb with MiXCR from the multiplex PCR reads. Among a few hundred thousand distinct CDR3 sequences listed, about 16% were seen once. Sequencing used peripheral blood. The receptors come from a woman aged 18-29 years with Graves' ophthalmopathy.

The CDR3 reads CASSPGSYLYEQYF. DNA of the CDR3: TGTGCCAGCAGCCCCGGCTCGTACCTTTACGAGCAGTACTTC. The chain is built from TRBV7-9 and TRBJ2-7; unclear D gene. From germline, CDR1 is SEHNR and CDR2 FQNEAQ (reference sequence). CDR3 length equals 14 residues. V lost 5 bases to trimming and J lost 4 bases, with 15 bases between them.

Many counts were recorded for this clonotype. V and J are TRBV4-1 and TRBJ1-1, with D unclear. The germline V gene encodes CDR1 MGHRA and CDR2 YSYEKL. V gave up 3 bases and J gave up 6 bases, with 20 bases separating them. This CDR3 has 16 residues. This CDR3 is CASSQILTRVSAEAFF. For the CDR3, the DNA is TGCGCCAGCAGCCAGATATTGACTAGAGTCAGCGCTGAAGCTTTCTTT.

This chain joins TRBV6-2 or TRBV6-3 and TRBJ2-7; D is ambiguous. The germline V gene has CDR1 MNHEY and CDR2 SVGEGT. V lost 3 bases to trimming and J lost 0 bases, with 6 bases between them. The CDR3 has 13 residues. CDR3 loop: CASSYTHSYEQYF. The CDR3 DNA reads as TGTGCCAGCAGTTATACCCACTCCTACGAGCAGTACTTC.